This T cell receptor beta chain was sequenced during a study of response to subunit inactivated influenza vaccine. Whole-study findings and limits: The authors suggested that every seasonal influenza vaccination recruits few new T cells.

Each CDR3 protein is one row after TCRdb ran MiXCR on the RT-PCR reads. The sample comprises about 530,000 distinct CDR3 sequences, about an eighth of which are singletons, and less than 15% rests with the top ten. The V gene lost 7 bases and the J gene lost 9 bases, with 19 bases spanning the gap. The CDR3 is 14 residues long. Germline V lookup: CDR1 SGHTA, CDR2 FQGNSA. This clonotype was seen a handful of times. The target antigen is unknown. This TCR came from a man aged 50 or older who received an inactivated influenza vaccine. The chain has TRBV7-2 and TRBJ2-4; perhaps TRBD2 as D (6 bases). The sequenced sample was PBMCs from blood, obtained roughly 45 days after vaccination. CDR3 loop: CASTPVGGSGIQYF. The CDR3 DNA reads TGTGCCAGCACCCCCGTCGGGGGAAGTGGCATTCAGTACTTC.